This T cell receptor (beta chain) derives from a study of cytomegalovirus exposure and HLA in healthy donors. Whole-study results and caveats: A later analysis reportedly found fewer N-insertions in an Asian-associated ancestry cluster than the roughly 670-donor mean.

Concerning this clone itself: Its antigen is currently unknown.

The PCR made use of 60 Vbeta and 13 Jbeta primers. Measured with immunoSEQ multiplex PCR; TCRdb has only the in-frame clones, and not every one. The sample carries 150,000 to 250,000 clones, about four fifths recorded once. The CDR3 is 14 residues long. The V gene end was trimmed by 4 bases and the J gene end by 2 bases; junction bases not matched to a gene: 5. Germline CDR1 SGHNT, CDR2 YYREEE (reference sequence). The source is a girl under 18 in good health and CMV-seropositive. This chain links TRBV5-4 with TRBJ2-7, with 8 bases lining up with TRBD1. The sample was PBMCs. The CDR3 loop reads CASSRTGRTYEQYF. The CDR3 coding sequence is TGTGCCAGCAGCCGGACAGGGAGGACCTACGAGCAGTACTTC.